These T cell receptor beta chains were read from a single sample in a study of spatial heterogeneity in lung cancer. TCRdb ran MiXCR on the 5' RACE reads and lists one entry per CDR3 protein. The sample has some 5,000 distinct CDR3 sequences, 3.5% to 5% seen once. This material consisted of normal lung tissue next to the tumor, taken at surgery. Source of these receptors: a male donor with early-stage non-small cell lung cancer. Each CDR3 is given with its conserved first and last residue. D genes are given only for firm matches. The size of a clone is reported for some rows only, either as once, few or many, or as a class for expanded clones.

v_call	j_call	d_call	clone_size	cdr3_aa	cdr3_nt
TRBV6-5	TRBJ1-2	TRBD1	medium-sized	CASSYSQTGFYGYTF	TGTGCCAGCAGTTACTCCCAGACAGGGTTCTATGGCTACACCTTC
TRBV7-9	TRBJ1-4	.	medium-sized	CASSPKGRDEKLFF	TGTGCCAGCAGCCCCAAAGGACGGGATGAAAAACTGTTTTTT
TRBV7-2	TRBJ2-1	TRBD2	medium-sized	CADQEGLAVYNEQFF	TGTGCCGATCAAGAGGGGCTAGCGGTATACAATGAGCAGTTCTTC
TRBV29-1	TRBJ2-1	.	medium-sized	CSSETWGTYNEQFF	TGCAGCTCCGAAACGTGGGGGACCTACAATGAGCAGTTCTTC
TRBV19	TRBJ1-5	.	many	CASSHTGFNQPQHF	TGTGCCAGTAGTCATACAGGCTTCAATCAGCCCCAGCATTTT
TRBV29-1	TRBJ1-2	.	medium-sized	CSVGATQGYTF	TGCAGCGTTGGAGCTACTCAGGGCTACACCTTC
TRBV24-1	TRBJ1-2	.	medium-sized	CATSEEAGHPTF	TGTGCCACCAGTGAAGAGGCGGGACACCCCACCTTC
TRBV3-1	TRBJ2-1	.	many	CASSPLVGRRNEQFF	TGTGCCAGCAGCCCCCTCGTAGGGCGCCGTAATGAGCAGTTCTTC
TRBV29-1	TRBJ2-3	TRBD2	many	CSEGTGREADTQYF	TGCAGCGAAGGGACCGGTCGGGAGGCAGATACGCAGTATTTT
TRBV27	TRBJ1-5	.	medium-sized	CAIGPSNQPLHF	TGTGCCATCGGTCCCTCAAATCAGCCCCTGCATTTT
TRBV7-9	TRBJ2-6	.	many	CASSLGVSGANVLTF	TGTGCCAGCAGCTTAGGGGTCTCTGGGGCCAACGTCCTGACTTTC
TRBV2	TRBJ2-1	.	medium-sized	CASSEIVAGSSYNEQFF	TGTGCCAGCAGTGAAATAGTGGCGGGGAGCTCCTACAATGAGCAGTTCTTC
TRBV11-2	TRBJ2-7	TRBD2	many	CASSPTGTSPFGAYEQYF	TGTGCCAGCAGCCCCACCGGGACTAGCCCGTTCGGGGCCTACGAGCAGTACTTC
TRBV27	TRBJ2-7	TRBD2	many	CASSLQGGRAIYEQYF	TGTGCCAGCAGTTTACAAGGCGGGAGGGCCATCTACGAGCAGTACTTC
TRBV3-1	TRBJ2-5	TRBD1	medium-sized	CASSPPDRVRETQYF	TGTGCCAGCAGCCCCCCCGACAGGGTACGGGAGACCCAGTACTTC
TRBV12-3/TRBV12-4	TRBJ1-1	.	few	CASSHREAEAFF	TGTGCCAGCAGCCACAGGGAGGCTGAAGCTTTCTTT
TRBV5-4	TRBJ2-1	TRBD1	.	CASSLEKGAANEQFF	TGTGCCAGCAGCTTGGAAAAGGGGGCGGCCAATGAGCAGTTCTTC
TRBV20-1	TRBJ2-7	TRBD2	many	CSALTSGGLNYEQYF	TGCAGTGCGCTGACTAGCGGGGGCCTCAACTACGAGCAGTACTTC
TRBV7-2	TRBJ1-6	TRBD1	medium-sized	CASRLQGVASPLHF	TGTGCCAGCAGATTACAGGGGGTGGCTTCACCCCTCCACTTT
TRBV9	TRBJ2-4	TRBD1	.	CASSTGGQGLNIQYF	TGTGCCAGCAGCACCGGGGGACAGGGCCTAAACATTCAGTACTTC
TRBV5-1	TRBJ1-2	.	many	CASSLETANYGYTF	TGCGCCAGCAGCTTGGAGACAGCTAACTATGGCTACACCTTC
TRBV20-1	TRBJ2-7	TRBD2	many	CSARRDSGAMNEQYF	TGCAGTGCTAGACGGGATAGCGGGGCTATGAACGAGCAGTACTTC
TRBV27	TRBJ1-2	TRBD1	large	CASSFRQGAKGYTF	TGTGCCAGCAGTTTTAGACAGGGGGCGAAAGGCTACACCTTC
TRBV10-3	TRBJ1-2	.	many	CATAETSNYGYTF	TGTGCCACCGCAGAGACCTCTAACTATGGCTACACCTTC
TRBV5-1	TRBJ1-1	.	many	CASSLEGRGSFGTEAFF	TGCGCCAGCAGCTTGGAGGGTAGGGGGAGTTTCGGCACTGAAGCTTTCTTT
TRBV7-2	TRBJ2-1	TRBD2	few	CASSLATSGGPYNEQFF	TGTGCCAGCAGCTTAGCAACTAGCGGGGGGCCCTACAATGAGCAGTTCTTC
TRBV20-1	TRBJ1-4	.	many	CSARGASNEKLFF	TGCAGTGCTAGGGGGGCTTCAAATGAAAAACTGTTTTTT
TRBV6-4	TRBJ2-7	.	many	CASSDSGGTMPREQYF	TGTGCCAGCAGTGACTCAGGCGGCACAATGCCACGGGAGCAGTACTTC
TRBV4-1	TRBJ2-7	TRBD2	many	CASSLEQQTSGSSYEQYF	TGCGCCAGCAGCCTCGAGCAGCAGACTAGCGGGAGCTCCTACGAGCAGTACTTC